Below are 21 T cell receptor beta chains sequenced from a single sample in a study of T cell responses to AZD1222 COVID-19 vaccine. Profiling relied on immunoSEQ multiplex PCR, and the TCRdb table lists in-frame clones only, not all of them. This table has about 190,000 clones, over 75% appearing once. Specimen: peripheral blood, collected on day 0 of AZD1222 vaccination. These receptors all stem from an adult in good health.

The rearrangement joins TRBV7-9 to TRBJ2-5; 10 bases align to TRBD2. Germline loops: CDR1 SEHNR, CDR2 FQNEAQ (reference sequence). This CDR3 comprises 15 residues. V was clipped by 2 bases and J by 3 bases; unmatched bases: 3. This chain's CDR3 is CASSLYGTSEETQYF. CDR3 coding DNA: TGTGCCAGCAGCTTATACGGGACTAGCGAAGAGACCCAGTACTTC.

This chain connects TRBV19 to TRBJ1-1; the D is unclear. CDR3 length: 15 amino acids. CDR1 is LNHDA and CDR2 is SQIVND in the germline V gene (reference sequence). V gave up 5 bases and J gave up 6 bases, with 19 bases separating them. CDR3 protein: CASSGYRLTEPEAFF. The CDR3 DNA follows: TGTGCCAGTAGTGGCTACCGGCTAACGGAGCCTGAAGCTTTCTTT.

The chain couples TRBV7-9 to TRBJ1-1; 11 nucleotides agree with TRBD1. Germline V CDR1 and CDR2: SEHNR, FQNEAQ (reference sequence). The CDR3 covers 15 residues. Trimming took 5 bases from V and 7 from J; bases not matched to a gene: 9. CDR3 bases: TGTGCCAGCAGCCCCTGGACAGGGGGCGGCGGTGAAGCTTTCTTT. Translated, it gives CASSPWTGGGGEAFF.

The genes are TRBV6-5 and TRBJ1-4; no clear D gene. Trimming shortened V by 7 bases and J by 8 bases, and 17 bases separated the two germline ends. The CDR3 has 14 residues. The V gene's germline CDR1 is MNHEY and CDR2 SVGAGI. The CDR3 is CASTQTSGGEKLFF. DNA of the CDR3: TGTGCCAGCACTCAAACCTCAGGAGGGGAAAAACTGTTTTTT.

This chain links TRBV4-3 with TRBJ2-7; D gene uncertain. The germline gives CDR1 LGHNA, CDR2 YSLEER. Trimming cost V 0 bases and J 0 bases, with 9 bases left between them. The CDR3 length is 15 residues. CDR3 DNA: TGCGCCAGCAGCCAAGACCCAAGGAGCTCCTACGAGCAGTACTTC. It is translated as CASSQDPRSSYEQYF.

The chain has TRBV7-8 and TRBJ1-1, with D unresolved. This CDR3 comprises 15 residues. V was pared by 2 bases and J by 9 bases, with 19 bases between. The germline gives CDR1 SGHVS, CDR2 FQNEAQ. CDR3 coding DNA: TGTGCCAGCAGCTTAATGAAGGCAGGAGAGTTGAAAGCTTTCTTT. Protein sequence: CASSLMKAGELKAFF.

The count of this clone is one. The CDR3 DNA reads TGTGCTAGTGGATCCGGGAGGGACTCTGGAAACACCATATATTTT. This translates into CASGSGRDSGNTIYF. V usage is TRBV12-5 and J usage is TRBJ1-3; no definite D call. This CDR3 has 15 amino acids. The V and J ends lost 6 bases and 0 bases respectively, with 12 bases between them. The germline V gene has CDR1 LGHNT and CDR2 FRNRAP.

This clone was seen a single time. V is TRBV4-3 and J is TRBJ2-5; a weak D match, TRBD1 (6 bases). CDR1 and CDR2 from the germline V gene are LGHNA and YSLEER. CDR3 length: 16 residues. Trimming removed 0 bases from V and 5 bases from J, with 16 bases in between. CDR3 in amino acids: CASSQDGPGVGETQYF. The CDR3 DNA follows: TGCGCCAGCAGCCAAGATGGTCCAGGGGTTGGTGAGACCCAGTACTTC.

This chain joins TRBV5-1 and TRBJ1-5; D is unresolved. Germline lookup yields CDR1 SGHRS and CDR2 YFSETQ. Trimming cost V 0 bases and J 7 bases, with 11 bases left between them. The CDR3 consists of 14 residues. The CDR3 reads CASSLGAVDQPQHF. Written as DNA, the CDR3 is TGCGCCAGCAGCTTGGGGGCAGTCGACCAGCCCCAGCATTTT.

This chain links TRBV30 with TRBJ1-5, with D perhaps TRBD1 (5 bases). This CDR3 has 15 amino acids. Trimming took off 0 bases at V and 2 bases at J, with 11 bases between the two ends. Germline-derived CDR1 and CDR2 are GTSNPN and SVGIG (reference sequence). In nucleotides, the CDR3 is TGTGCCTGGAGTGTCGGGGGTCCGGGCAATCAGCCCCAGCATTTT. Translation gives CAWSVGGPGNQPQHF.

The chain combines TRBV4-2 with TRBJ2-3, with 9 bases matching TRBD2. The CDR3 runs 16 residues. CDR1 is LGHNA, CDR2 YNFKEQ, per germline. J was trimmed by 4 bases and V by 2 bases; bases with no gene match: 7. CDR3 in amino acids: CASSQRRGGQADTQYF. DNA of the CDR3: TGTGCCAGCAGCCAAAGGCGGGGGGGCCAAGCAGATACGCAGTATTTT.

The chain carries TRBV25-1 and TRBJ1-1, with 9 positions matching TRBD1. The CDR3 sequence is 17 residues long. Germline loops: CDR1 MGHDK, CDR2 SYGVNS. Trimming removed 3 bases from V and 1 base from J; junction bases left unmatched: 9. For the CDR3, the DNA is TGTGCCAGCAGTGACCAAAGGACAGGGGCCGGGAACACTGAAGCTTTCTTT. Protein sequence: CASSDQRTGAGNTEAFF.

The chain joins TRBV27 to TRBJ2-5, with 8 bases identical to TRBD1. Germline V gene data show CDR1 as MNHEY and CDR2 as SMNVEV (reference sequence). CDR3 length equals 15 residues. J lost 4 bases, V lost 2 bases, and 6 bases had no gene match. CDR3 DNA sequence: TGTGCCAGCAGTTTAGTAGGACAGGGACGAGAGACCCAGTACTTC. Amino acid sequence: CASSLVGQGRETQYF.

The chain has TRBV4-2 and TRBJ2-7, with 9 positions matching TRBD1. This CDR3 comprises 15 residues. V dropped 4 bases and J dropped 3; count of bases not matched to a gene: 7. Germline lookup yields CDR1 LGHNA and CDR2 YNFKEQ. In nucleotides, the CDR3 is TGTGCCAGCAGCCCGGATTACAGGGGGCTCTACGAGCAGTACGTC. Encoded protein: CASSPDYRGLYEQYV.

The chain is built from TRBV6-5 and TRBJ1-3; tentatively, D is TRBD1 (6 bases). Per germline, CDR1 MNHEY and CDR2 SVGAGI. V lost 10 bases and J lost 1, with 14 bases in between. This CDR3 contains 14 residues. CDR3 amino acids: CATKRTESGNTIYF. CDR3 nucleotides: TGTGCCACCAAACGGACAGAGTCTGGAAACACCATATATTTT.

This sequence joins TRBV27 and TRBJ1-2, with 7 bases aligning to TRBD1. CDR1 is MNHEY, CDR2 SMNVEV, per germline (reference sequence). V lost 4 bases to trimming and J lost 6 bases; unmatched junction nucleotides: 8. This CDR3 has 14 amino acids. The CDR3: CASSYTGDLNGYTF. CDR3 in DNA: TGTGCCAGCAGTTATACAGGGGACCTGAATGGCTACACCTTC.

The table lists this clone with a count of one. The gene calls are TRBV11-2 and TRBJ1-2; 7 bases are shared with TRBD1. Germline-derived CDR1 and CDR2 are SGHAT and FQNNGV. The ends lost 6 bases at V and 5 bases at J; junction bases unmatched: 9. This CDR3 has 14 residues. The CDR3 loop reads CASRESDREYGYTF. For the CDR3, the DNA is TGTGCCAGCAGGGAAAGCGACAGGGAATATGGCTACACCTTC. Complete variable domain (other parts from reference TRBV11-2 and TRBJ1-2): EAGVAQSPRYKIIEKRQSVAFWCNPISGHATLYWYQQILGQGPKLLIQFQNNGVVDDSQLPKDRFSAERLKGVDSTLKIQPAKLEDSAVYLCASRESDREYGYTFGSGTRLTVV.

V gene TRBV13 combines with J gene TRBJ2-7, with 12 bases that match TRBD2. V was pared by 1 base and J by 6 bases, with 4 bases of the junction left unmatched. Germline values: CDR1 PRHDT, CDR2 FYEKMQ (reference sequence). The CDR3 spans 15 residues. The CDR3 nucleotides are TGTGCCAGCAGCTTAGCATCTAGCGGGGGGGCCGAGCAGTACGTC. Amino acids: CASSLASSGGAEQYV.

This chain links TRBV10-3 with TRBJ2-6; D is unclear. Germline loops: CDR1 ENHRY, CDR2 SYGVKD. This CDR3 spans 14 amino acids. With 3 bases removed from V and 1 base from J, the gap between germline ends came to 4 bases. The chain's CDR3 is CAISDSSGANVLTF. CDR3 bases: TGTGCCATCAGTGATTCTTCTGGGGCCAACGTCCTGACTTTC.

This chain links TRBV5-1 with TRBJ2-1; TRBD1 matches 8 bases. Trimming took 0 bases from V and 9 from J; bases not matched to a gene: 8. The CDR3 spans 15 residues. Germline V lookup: CDR1 SGHRS, CDR2 YFSETQ. CDR3 nucleotides: TGCGCCAGCAGCTTGGGGCAGGGGGCTGTTGGTGAGCAGTTCTTC. Protein product: CASSLGQGAVGEQFF.

This rearrangement joins TRBV2 to TRBJ1-6; D is undetermined. V shed 8 bases and J shed 3 bases, with 11 bases lying between them. Looked up from germline, CDR1 is SNHLY and CDR2 is FYNNEI. The CDR3 runs to 14 residues. Here the CDR3 DNA reads TGTGCCAGCGGAGGTCCGGACTATAATTCACCCCTCCACTTT. It yields the protein CASGGPDYNSPLHF.